This entry lists 29 T cell receptor beta chains sequenced from one sample in a study of beta chain features in type 1 diabetes. The antigens these receptors bind are not known. Sequencing targeted expressed TCRB transcripts, as all isolated RNA had been reverse transcribed. Data came from immunoSEQ multiplex PCR; TCRdb stores just in-frame clones and leaves some out. The table records around 360,000 clones, over 10% of them present only once. Study results and limitations: TCRB CDR3 length was moderately but significantly reduced in all four CD4+ subsets of Type 1 diabetes patients.

Input material: naive CD4+ T cells from blood. The source is a woman under 30 with type 1 diabetes.

This clone appeared a few times. The chain joins TRBV5-1 to TRBJ2-2, with 10 positions matching TRBD2. The CDR3 runs 16 residues. Germline loops: CDR1 SGHRS, CDR2 YFSETQ. The ends lost 0 bases at V and 4 bases at J; junction bases unmatched: 3. The CDR3, as DNA: TGCGCCAGCAGCTTGGCCCCTAGCGGGAGCACCGGGGAGCTGTTTTTT. This sequence encodes CASSLAPSGSTGELFF.

This clone was seen a handful of times. The chain employs TRBV9 and TRBJ2-3; D perhaps matches TRBD2 (5 bases). V lost 0 bases, J lost 2 bases, and 13 bases lay in between. Germline CDR1 and CDR2: SGDLS and YYNGEE. The CDR3 extends over 16 amino acids. CDR3: CASSVVSDAYTDTQYF. The DNA for the CDR3 is TGTGCCAGCAGCGTAGTTAGCGACGCTTACACAGATACGCAGTATTTT.

Regarding this clone: Other DNA sequences in this specimen translate into the identical CDR3. The chain couples TRBV28 to TRBJ2-1, with 7 bases identical to TRBD2. V lost 1 base to trimming and J lost 0 bases; unmatched junction nucleotides: 3. Per germline, CDR1 MDHEN and CDR2 SYDVKM. The CDR3 has 16 residues. In nucleotides, the CDR3 is TGTGCCAGCAGTTTATTGTCTAGCGGCTCCTACAATGAGCAGTTCTTC. This gives the protein CASSLLSSGSYNEQFF.

This clone was observed a few times. The V gene is TRBV28, the J gene TRBJ2-7; a weak D match, TRBD2 (7 bases). This CDR3 is 12 amino acids long. Germline V gives CDR1 MDHEN, CDR2 SYDVKM. Trimming cost V 3 bases and J 9 bases, with 12 bases left between them. CDR3 residues: CASSFLGGAQYF. CDR3 nucleotides: TGTGCCAGCAGTTTCTTGGGGGGGGCGCAGTACTTC.

This clone was picked up a small number of times. The chain has TRBV4-3 and TRBJ2-1; TRBD2 agrees at 9 bases. The CDR3 has 17 residues. CDR1 is LGHNA and CDR2 is YSLEER in the germline V gene. The V and J ends lost 3 bases and 4 bases, in that order; junction bases with no gene match: 10. The CDR3, as DNA: TGCGCCAGCAGCCAGGTAGCGGGGGCGCTAGGTTACAATGAGCAGTTCTTC. It specifies CASSQVAGALGYNEQFF.

The V call is TRBV2, the J call TRBJ2-3, with D perhaps matching TRBD2 (7 bases). V was pared by 4 bases and J by 2 bases, with 16 bases between. CDR1 and CDR2 from the germline V gene are SNHLY and FYNNEI. There are 16 residues in the CDR3. CDR3 DNA: TGTGCCAGCAGTGTCCCGCGGCGGGGGCACACAGATACGCAGTATTTT. Translated: CASSVPRRGHTDTQYF.

This clone was counted only a few times. J is TRBJ2-1 and V is TRBV6-5; 8 bases are shared with TRBD2. Germline V gene data show CDR1 as MNHEY and CDR2 as SVGAGI. The CDR3 has 15 residues. J gave up 3 bases and V 6 bases, and 7 bases lay outside the gene matches. This CDR3 reads CASSPPGGDYNEQFF. Written as DNA, the CDR3 is TGTGCCAGCAGCCCCCCGGGGGGGGACTACAATGAGCAGTTCTTC.

The gene calls are TRBV7-8 and TRBJ2-7; TRBD1 agrees at 8 bases. Germline lookup yields CDR1 SGHVS and CDR2 FQNEAQ. The CDR3 has 16 amino acids. V dropped 2 bases and J dropped 4; count of bases not matched to a gene: 10. In DNA, the CDR3 is TGTGCCAGCAGCTTACGGGTCGGGGACAGGCCTTACGAGCAGTACTTC. It yields the protein CASSLRVGDRPYEQYF.

This clone has only a few counts. The rearrangement uses TRBV11-3 and TRBJ2-2; D might be TRBD1 (6 bases). Germline values: CDR1 SGHNT, CDR2 YENEEA. The CDR3 spans 14 residues. V shed 6 bases and J shed 1 base, with 9 bases lying between them. The chain's CDR3 is CASRGGRNTGELFF. CDR3 DNA: TGTGCCAGCAGAGGGGGACGGAACACCGGGGAGCTGTTTTTT.

This clone was observed a handful of times. The CDR3 loop is CASSLGFYEQYF. CDR3 coding DNA: TGTGCCAGCAGTCTGGGCTTCTACGAGCAGTACTTC. The rearrangement links TRBV28 to TRBJ2-7; D remains ambiguous. V gave up 5 bases and J gave up 3 bases, with 8 bases separating them. The CDR3 has 12 residues. Germline CDR1 and CDR2: MDHEN and SYDVKM.

The chain has TRBV27 and TRBJ2-5; a weak D match, TRBD2 (6 bases). Trimming shortened V by 8 bases and J by 5 bases, and 18 bases separated the two germline ends. The CDR3 is made up of 14 amino acids. CDR1 MNHEY and CDR2 SMNVEV come from the germline V gene (reference sequence). CDR3 loop: CASGGLRGGETQYF. The CDR3 DNA reads as TGTGCCAGCGGGGGACTTAGGGGTGGCGAGACCCAGTACTTC.

V usage is TRBV5-1 and J usage is TRBJ1-1; the match to TRBD1 covers 7 bases. The trim removed 4 bases at V and 1 base at J, leaving 4 bases unmatched. CDR1 is SGHRS, CDR2 YFSETQ, per germline. The CDR3 covers 14 residues. CDR3 protein: CASSPQGGNTEAFF. CDR3 nucleotide sequence: TGCGCCAGCAGCCCGCAGGGGGGGAACACTGAAGCTTTCTTT.

The V call is TRBV7-2, the J call TRBJ1-1; 10 nucleotides agree with TRBD1. The CDR3 extends over 14 amino acids. Trimming removed 5 bases from V and 6 bases from J; junction bases left unmatched: 6. Germline CDR1 reads SGHTA; CDR2 reads FQGNSA. The CDR3 DNA is TGTGCCAGCAGCCCGACAGGGGGCGTTGCTGAAGCTTTCTTT. Its protein is CASSPTGGVAEAFF.

The rearrangement joins TRBV7-2 to TRBJ1-1; 7 bases are a match to TRBD1. This CDR3 region has 13 residues. The V gene's germline CDR1 is SGHTA and CDR2 FQGNSA. The ends lost 4 bases at V and 5 bases at J; junction bases unmatched: 4. CDR3 DNA: TGTGCCAGCAGCTCCGAACAGGGGACTGAAGCTTTCTTT. The encoded protein is CASSSEQGTEAFF.

The chain is built from TRBV9 and TRBJ2-1; maybe TRBD2 (5 bases). Trimming left V 2 bases short and J 2 bases short, with 11 bases between. Germline values: CDR1 SGDLS, CDR2 YYNGEE. This CDR3 comprises 15 residues. CDR3 sequence reads: CASSVSGVAYNEQFF. As DNA, the CDR3 is TGTGCCAGCAGCGTCAGCGGCGTTGCCTACAATGAGCAGTTCTTC.

This clone was counted only a few times. J is TRBJ2-4 and V is TRBV4-1; TRBD2 matches at 7 bases. Germline-derived CDR1 and CDR2 are MGHRA and YSYEKL. The ends lost 2 bases at V and 0 bases at J; junction bases unmatched: 7. The CDR3 loop spans 17 amino acids. The CDR3 reads CASSQSRSGIAKNIQYF. CDR3 nucleotides: TGCGCCAGCAGCCAATCTAGAAGCGGGATAGCCAAAAACATTCAGTACTTC.

This chain joins TRBV11-3 and TRBJ2-2, with TRBD2 matching 8 bases. The CDR3 extends over 17 amino acids. The germline CDR1 and CDR2 sequences are SGHNT and YENEEA. With 3 bases clipped from V and 6 bases from J, the junction kept 12 bases outside the gene matches. Written as DNA, the CDR3 is TGTGCCAGCAGCTTCTCTTCAGCGGGAGTTTATGCCGGGGAGCTGTTTTTT. It encodes CASSFSSAGVYAGELFF. Based on the CDR3 plus reference TRBV11-3 and TRBJ2-2, the full variable domain is EAGVVQSPRYKIIEKKQPVAFWCNPISGHNTLYWYLQNLGQGPELLIRYENEEAVDDSQLPKDRFSAERLKGVDSTLKIQPAELGDSAVYLCASSFSSAGVYAGELFFGEGSRLTVL.

The rearrangement links TRBV9 to TRBJ2-3; no definite D call. There are 14 residues in the CDR3. V lost 3 bases, J lost 3 bases, and 11 bases lay in between. Germline CDR1 is SGDLS and CDR2 is YYNGEE. The CDR3: CASSGSGRTDTQYF. The CDR3 DNA is TGTGCCAGCAGCGGATCGGGTCGAACAGATACGCAGTATTTT.

J is TRBJ1-5 and V is TRBV7-2; tentatively, D is TRBD1 (5 bases). This CDR3 is built from 15 residues. V was pared by 5 bases and J by 9 bases, with 20 bases between. CDR1 is SGHTA and CDR2 is FQGNSA in the germline V gene. The CDR3 loop is CASSRGGGSIRPQHF. The CDR3 region has the DNA TGTGCCAGCAGCCGGGGGGGAGGGAGCATCCGGCCCCAGCATTTT.

The chain has TRBV9 and TRBJ2-3, with 9 bases that match TRBD2. Germline CDR1 is SGDLS and CDR2 is YYNGEE. CDR3 length: 16 residues. Losses at the gene ends were 4 bases for V and 4 bases for J; bases not matched to a gene: 10. The CDR3, as DNA: TGTGCCAGCAGCCTTCGTAGCGGGAGCCTAGCAGATACGCAGTATTTT. It is translated as CASSLRSGSLADTQYF.

The chain uses TRBV11-2 and TRBJ1-3; D not certain. The V and J ends lost 4 bases and 2 bases respectively, with 12 bases between them. The length of the CDR3 is 15 residues. Germline V lookup: CDR1 SGHAT, CDR2 FQNNGV. The CDR3 loop reads CASSSLTPTGNTIYF. CDR3 bases: TGTGCCAGCAGCTCGTTGACTCCCACTGGAAACACCATATATTTT.

The CDR3: CASSLSYRDTEAFF. The CDR3, as DNA: TGTGCCAGCAGTTTAAGTTACAGAGACACTGAAGCTTTCTTT. The chain joins TRBV6-5 to TRBJ1-1; D is uncertain. The length of the CDR3 is 14 residues. The V end lost 4 bases, the J end lost 3 bases, and 12 bases lay between the germline ends. Germline assignment: CDR1 MNHEY and CDR2 SVGAGI.

V is TRBV19 and J is TRBJ1-5, with 12 bases that match TRBD1. The CDR3 is made up of 18 amino acids. Germline CDR1 LNHDA, CDR2 SQIVND (reference sequence). The junction had 10 bases not matched to a gene; V was cut back by 7 bases and J by 0 bases. CDR3 bases: TGTGCCAGTAAGAAGAGGGACAGGGGGCTGTATAGCAATCAGCCCCAGCATTTT. Translation: CASKKRDRGLYSNQPQHF.

The V gene is TRBV29-1, the J gene TRBJ2-1; 11 bases agree with TRBD2. CDR3 length: 15 amino acids. Germline V gives CDR1 SQVTM, CDR2 ANQGSEA. V was pared by 5 bases and J by 9 bases, with 12 bases of the junction left unmatched. CDR3: CSVSVLAGGVGEQFF. The CDR3 bases are TGCAGCGTTTCCGTTCTAGCGGGAGGCGTTGGTGAGCAGTTCTTC.

The genes are TRBV9 and TRBJ2-5; tentatively, D is TRBD1 (5 bases). Trimming stripped 0 bases from V and 3 bases from J, with 12 bases between. The CDR3 extends over 15 amino acids. Germline lookup yields CDR1 SGDLS and CDR2 YYNGEE. CDR3 region: CASSVGLGREETQYF. In DNA form, the CDR3 reads TGTGCCAGCAGCGTAGGCTTGGGCAGGGAAGAGACCCAGTACTTC.

This clone was seen only a few times. This rearrangement joins TRBV7-2 to TRBJ2-2; 8 nucleotides match TRBD1. The germline gives CDR1 SGHTA, CDR2 FQGNSA. V shed 5 bases, J shed 6 bases, and the junction held 5 bases outside the gene matches. The CDR3 covers 14 residues. CDR3 DNA: TGTGCCAGCAGCAACGGACAGGGAGCCGGGGAGCTGTTTTTT. It translates to CASSNGQGAGELFF.

This clone was observed a handful of times. V usage is TRBV4-2 and J usage is TRBJ2-7, with 16 bases fitting TRBD2. V was pared by 4 bases and J by 5 bases, with 2 bases of the junction left unmatched. This CDR3 contains 15 residues. CDR1 LGHNA and CDR2 YNFKEQ come from the germline V gene. The CDR3 reads CASSRGTSGRDEQYF. As DNA, the CDR3 is TGTGCCAGCAGCCGCGGGACTAGCGGGAGGGACGAGCAGTACTTC.

The sample holds a few counts of this clone. The CDR3 sequence: CASSYSLDRDYEQYF. CDR3 bases: TGTGCCAGCAGTTACTCGTTGGACAGGGACTACGAGCAGTACTTC. The chain couples TRBV6-5 to TRBJ2-7; 8 bases line up with TRBD1. Germline values: CDR1 MNHEY, CDR2 SVGAGI. The CDR3 has 15 amino acids. With 0 bases clipped from V and 3 bases from J, the junction kept 4 bases outside the gene matches.

This clone was seen a few times. This chain uses TRBV4-1 with TRBJ1-5; D is unresolved. Looked up from germline, CDR1 is MGHRA and CDR2 is YSYEKL. The V end was cut by 1 base, the J end by 0 bases, with 10 bases between. The CDR3 is 16 residues long. This CDR3 reads CASSQGALTSNQPQHF. The CDR3 coding sequence is TGCGCCAGCAGCCAAGGTGCCCTAACTAGCAATCAGCCCCAGCATTTT.